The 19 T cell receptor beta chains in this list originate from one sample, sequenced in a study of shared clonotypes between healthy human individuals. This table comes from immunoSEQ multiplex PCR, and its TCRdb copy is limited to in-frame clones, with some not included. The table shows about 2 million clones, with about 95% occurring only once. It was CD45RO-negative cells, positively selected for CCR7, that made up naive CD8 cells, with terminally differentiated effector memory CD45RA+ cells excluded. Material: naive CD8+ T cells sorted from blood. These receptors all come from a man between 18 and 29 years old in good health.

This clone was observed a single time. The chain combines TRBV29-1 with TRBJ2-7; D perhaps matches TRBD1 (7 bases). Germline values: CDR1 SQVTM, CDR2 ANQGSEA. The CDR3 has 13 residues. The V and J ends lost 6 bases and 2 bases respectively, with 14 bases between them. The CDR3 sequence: CSVEGTETYEQYF. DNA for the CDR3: TGCAGCGTGGAGGGGACAGAGACCTACGAGCAGTACTTC.

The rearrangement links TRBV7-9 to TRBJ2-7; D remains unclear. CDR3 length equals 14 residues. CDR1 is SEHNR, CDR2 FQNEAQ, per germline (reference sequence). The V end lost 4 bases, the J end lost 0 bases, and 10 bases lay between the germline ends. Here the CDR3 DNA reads TGTGCCAGCAGCTCCAAGGACGGCTCCTACGAGCAGTACTTC. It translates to CASSSKDGSYEQYF.

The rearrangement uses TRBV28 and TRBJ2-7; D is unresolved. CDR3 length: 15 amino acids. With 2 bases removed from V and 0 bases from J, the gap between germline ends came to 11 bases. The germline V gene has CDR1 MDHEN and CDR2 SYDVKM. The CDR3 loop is CASSLPGLSSYEQYF. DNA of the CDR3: TGTGCCAGCAGTTTACCCGGCCTTAGCTCCTACGAGCAGTACTTC.

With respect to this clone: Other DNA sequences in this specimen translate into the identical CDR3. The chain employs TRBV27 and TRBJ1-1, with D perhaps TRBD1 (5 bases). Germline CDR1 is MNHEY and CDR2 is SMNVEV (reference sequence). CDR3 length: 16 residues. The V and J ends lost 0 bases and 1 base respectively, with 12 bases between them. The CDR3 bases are TGTGCCAGCAGTTTATCGGCCGGGGCAGGGAACACTGAAGCTTTCTTT. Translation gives CASSLSAGAGNTEAFF.

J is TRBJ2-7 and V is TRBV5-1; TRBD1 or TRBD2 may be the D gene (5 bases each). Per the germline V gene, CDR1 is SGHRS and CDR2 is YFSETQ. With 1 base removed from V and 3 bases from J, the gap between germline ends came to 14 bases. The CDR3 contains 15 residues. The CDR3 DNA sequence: TGCGCCAGCAGCTTGACCCTCGGGGCCAACTACGAGCAGTACTTC. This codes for CASSLTLGANYEQYF. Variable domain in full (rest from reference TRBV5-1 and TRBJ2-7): KAGVTQTPRYLIKTRGQQVTLSCSPISGHRSVSWYQQTPGQGLQFLFEYFSETQRNKGNFPGRFSGRQFSNSRSEMNVSTLELGDSALYLCASSLTLGANYEQYFGPGTRLTVT.

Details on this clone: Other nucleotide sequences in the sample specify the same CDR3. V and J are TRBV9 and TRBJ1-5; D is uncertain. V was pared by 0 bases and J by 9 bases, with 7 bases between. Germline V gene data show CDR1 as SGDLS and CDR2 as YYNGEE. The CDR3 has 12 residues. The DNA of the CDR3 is TGTGCCAGCAGCGTAGAGGGTGGGCCCCAGCATTTT. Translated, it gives CASSVEGGPQHF.

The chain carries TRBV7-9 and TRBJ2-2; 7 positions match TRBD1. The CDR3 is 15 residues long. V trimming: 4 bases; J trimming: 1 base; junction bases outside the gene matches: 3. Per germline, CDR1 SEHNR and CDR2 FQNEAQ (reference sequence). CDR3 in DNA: TGTGCCAGCAGCTACGGACAGGTGAACACCGGGGAGCTGTTTTTT. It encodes CASSYGQVNTGELFF.

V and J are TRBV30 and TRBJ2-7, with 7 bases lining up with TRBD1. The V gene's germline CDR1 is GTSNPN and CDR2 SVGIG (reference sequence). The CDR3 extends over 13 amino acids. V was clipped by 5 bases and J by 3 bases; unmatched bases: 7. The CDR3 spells CAWGQAGDYEQYF. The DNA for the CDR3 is TGTGCCTGGGGACAGGCAGGGGACTACGAGCAGTACTTC. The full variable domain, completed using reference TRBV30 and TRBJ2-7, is SQTIHQWPATLVQPVGSPLSLECTVEGTSNPNLYWYRQAAGRGLQLLFYSVGIGQISSEVPQNLSASRPQDRQFILSSKKLLLSDSGFYLCAWGQAGDYEQYFGPGTRLTVT.

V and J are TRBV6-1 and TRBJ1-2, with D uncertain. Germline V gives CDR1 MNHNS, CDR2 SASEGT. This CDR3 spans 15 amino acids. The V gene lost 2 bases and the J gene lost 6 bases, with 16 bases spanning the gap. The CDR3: CASSENDLPEDGYTF. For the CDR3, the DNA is TGTGCCAGCAGTGAAAACGACCTCCCCGAGGATGGCTACACCTTC.

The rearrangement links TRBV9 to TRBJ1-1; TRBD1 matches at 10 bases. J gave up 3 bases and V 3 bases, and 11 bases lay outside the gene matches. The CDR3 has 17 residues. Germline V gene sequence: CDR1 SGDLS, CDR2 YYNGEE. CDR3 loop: CASSANRDRGFDTEAFF. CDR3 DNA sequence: TGTGCCAGCAGCGCGAACCGGGACAGGGGTTTCGACACTGAAGCTTTCTTT.

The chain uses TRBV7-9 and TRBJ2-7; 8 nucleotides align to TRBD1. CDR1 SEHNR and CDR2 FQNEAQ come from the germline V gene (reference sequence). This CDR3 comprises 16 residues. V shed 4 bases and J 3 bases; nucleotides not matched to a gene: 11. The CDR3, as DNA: TGTGCCAGCAGCTCCGACAGGGGAGAGTACTACTACGAGCAGTACTTC. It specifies CASSSDRGEYYYEQYF.

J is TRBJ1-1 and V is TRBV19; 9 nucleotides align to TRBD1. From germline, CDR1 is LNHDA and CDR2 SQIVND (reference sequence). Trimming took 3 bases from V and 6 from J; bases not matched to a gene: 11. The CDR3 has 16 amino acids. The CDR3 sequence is CASSIIKGQGPAEAFF. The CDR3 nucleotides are TGTGCCAGTAGTATTATTAAGGGACAGGGACCGGCTGAAGCTTTCTTT.

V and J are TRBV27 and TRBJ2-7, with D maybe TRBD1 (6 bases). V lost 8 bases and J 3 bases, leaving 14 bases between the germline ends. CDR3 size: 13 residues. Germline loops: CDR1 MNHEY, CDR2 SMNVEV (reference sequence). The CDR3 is CASGPGANYEQYF. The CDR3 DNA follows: TGTGCCAGCGGCCCAGGGGCAAACTACGAGCAGTACTTC.

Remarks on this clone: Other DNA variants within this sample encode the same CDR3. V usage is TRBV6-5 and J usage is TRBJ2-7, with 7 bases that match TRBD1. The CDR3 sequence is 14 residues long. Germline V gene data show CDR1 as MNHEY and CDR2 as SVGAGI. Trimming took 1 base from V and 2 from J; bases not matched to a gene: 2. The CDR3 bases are TGTGCCAGCAGTTACTTAGGACAGGCCTACGAGCAGTACTTC. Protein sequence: CASSYLGQAYEQYF.

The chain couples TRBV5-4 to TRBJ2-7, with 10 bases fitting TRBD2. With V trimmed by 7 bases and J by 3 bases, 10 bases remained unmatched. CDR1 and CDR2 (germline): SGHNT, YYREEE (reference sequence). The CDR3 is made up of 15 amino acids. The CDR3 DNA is TGTGCCAGCGGAGAGGCTAGCGGGGGCCGCTACGAGCAGTACTTC. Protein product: CASGEASGGRYEQYF.

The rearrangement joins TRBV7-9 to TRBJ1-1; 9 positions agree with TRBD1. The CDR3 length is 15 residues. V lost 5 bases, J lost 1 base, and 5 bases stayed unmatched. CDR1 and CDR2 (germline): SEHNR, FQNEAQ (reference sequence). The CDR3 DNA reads TGTGCCAGCAGCAATGTGGGACAGGGGAACACTGAAGCTTTCTTT. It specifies CASSNVGQGNTEAFF.

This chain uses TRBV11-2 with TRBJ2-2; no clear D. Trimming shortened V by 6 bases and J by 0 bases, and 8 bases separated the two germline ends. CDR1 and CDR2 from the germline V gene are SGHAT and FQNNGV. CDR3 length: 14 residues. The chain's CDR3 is CASRSGPNTGELFF. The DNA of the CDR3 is TGTGCCAGCAGAAGTGGCCCGAACACCGGGGAGCTGTTTTTT.

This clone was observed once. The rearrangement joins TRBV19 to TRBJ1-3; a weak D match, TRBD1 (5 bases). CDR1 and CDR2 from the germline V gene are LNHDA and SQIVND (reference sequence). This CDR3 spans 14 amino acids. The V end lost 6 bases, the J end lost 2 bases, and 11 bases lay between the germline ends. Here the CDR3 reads CASRPRGAGNTIYF. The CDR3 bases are TGTGCCAGTAGACCACGAGGGGCTGGAAACACCATATATTTT.

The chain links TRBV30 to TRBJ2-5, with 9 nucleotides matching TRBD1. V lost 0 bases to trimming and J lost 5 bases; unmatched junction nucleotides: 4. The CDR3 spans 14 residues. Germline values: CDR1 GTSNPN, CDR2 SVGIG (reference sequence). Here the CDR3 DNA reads TGTGCCTGGAGTGTAGACAGGGGGGGGGAGACCCAGTACTTC. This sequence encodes CAWSVDRGGETQYF.